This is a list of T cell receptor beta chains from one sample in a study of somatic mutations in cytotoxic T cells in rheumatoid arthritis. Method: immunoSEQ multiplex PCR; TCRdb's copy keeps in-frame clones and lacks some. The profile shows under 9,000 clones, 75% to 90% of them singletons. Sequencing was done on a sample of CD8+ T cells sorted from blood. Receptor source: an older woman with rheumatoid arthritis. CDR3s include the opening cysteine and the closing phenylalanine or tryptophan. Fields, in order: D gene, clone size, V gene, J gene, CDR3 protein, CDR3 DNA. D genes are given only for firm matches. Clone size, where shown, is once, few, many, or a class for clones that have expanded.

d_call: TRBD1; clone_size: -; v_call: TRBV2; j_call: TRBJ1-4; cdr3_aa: CASSPSLRQGPKEKLFF; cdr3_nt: TGTGCCAGCAGTCCTAGCCTGCGACAGGGGCCCAAAGAAAAACTGTTTTTT
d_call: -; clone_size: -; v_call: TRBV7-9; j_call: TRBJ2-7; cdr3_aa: CASSFPHTETYEQYF; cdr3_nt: TGTGCCAGCAGCTTCCCCCACACGGAGACCTACGAGCAGTACTTC
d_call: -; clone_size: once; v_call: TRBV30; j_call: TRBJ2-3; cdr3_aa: CAWSPRGHQAIDTQYF; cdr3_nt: TGTGCCTGGAGTCCTCGGGGACACCAGGCCATAGATACGCAGTATTTT
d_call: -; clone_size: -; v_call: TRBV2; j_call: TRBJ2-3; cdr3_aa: CASSEGQGHDTQYF; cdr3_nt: TGTGCCAGCAGTGAAGGTCAGGGGCACGATACGCAGTATTTT
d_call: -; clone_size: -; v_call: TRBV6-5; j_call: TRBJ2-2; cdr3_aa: CASSYSLQDNTGELFF; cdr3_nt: TGTGCCAGCAGTTACTCGTTACAGGACAACACCGGGGAGCTGTTTTTT
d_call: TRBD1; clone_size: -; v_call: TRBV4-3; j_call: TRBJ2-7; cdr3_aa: CASSPDTGTGDSYEQYF; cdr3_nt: TGCGCCAGCAGCCCTGATACCGGGACAGGTGATTCCTACGAGCAGTACTTC
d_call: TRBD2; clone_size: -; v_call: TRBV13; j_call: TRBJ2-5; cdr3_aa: CASSPRTSLQTGTQYF; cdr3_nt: TGTGCCAGCAGCCCGCGGACTAGCCTCCAGACCGGGACCCAGTACTTC
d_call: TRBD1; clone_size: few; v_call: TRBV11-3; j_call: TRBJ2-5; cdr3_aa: CASSLDLGQGIETQYF; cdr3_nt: TGTGCCAGCAGCTTAGATCTTGGACAGGGTATAGAGACCCAGTACTTC
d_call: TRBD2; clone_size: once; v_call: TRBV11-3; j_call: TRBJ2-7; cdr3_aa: CASSLAGGRTYEQYF; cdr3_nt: TGTGCCAGCAGCTTAGCGGGGGGTCGGACCTACGAGCAGTACTTC
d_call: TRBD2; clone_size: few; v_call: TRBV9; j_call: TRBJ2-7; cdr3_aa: CASSPGGDEQYF; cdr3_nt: TGTGCCAGCAGCCCGGGAGGGGACGAGCAGTACTTC
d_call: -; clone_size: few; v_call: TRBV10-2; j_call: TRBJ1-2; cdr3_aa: CASSEYRTPPYGYTF; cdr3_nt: TGCGCCAGCAGCGAATATCGGACTCCACCCTATGGCTACACCTTC
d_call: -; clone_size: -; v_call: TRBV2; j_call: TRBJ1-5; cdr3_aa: CASSQDNQPQHF; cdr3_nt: TGTGCCAGCAGTCAGGACAATCAGCCCCAGCATTTT
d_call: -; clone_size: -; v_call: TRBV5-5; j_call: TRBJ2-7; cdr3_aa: CASSLVSGHEQYF; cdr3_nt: TGTGCCAGCAGCTTGGTATCAGGGCACGAGCAGTACTTC
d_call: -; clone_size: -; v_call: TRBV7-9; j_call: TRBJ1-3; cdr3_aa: CASSPPGEGNTIYF; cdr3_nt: TGTGCCAGCAGCCCCCCGGGGGAAGGAAACACCATATATTTT
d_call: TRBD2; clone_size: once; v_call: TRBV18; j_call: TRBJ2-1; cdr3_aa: CASSPPLPRGGYNEQFF; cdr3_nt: TGTGCCAGCTCACCACCCCTGCCGCGGGGGGGGTACAATGAGCAGTTCTTC
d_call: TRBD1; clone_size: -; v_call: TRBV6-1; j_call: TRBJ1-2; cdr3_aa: CASSESGGPRTGPNYGYTF; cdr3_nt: TGTGCCAGCAGTGAATCGGGGGGTCCGAGGACAGGGCCTAACTATGGCTACACCTTC